These 4 T cell receptor beta chains originate from one sample sequenced in a study of blood T cell repertoires in COVID-19. Assay used: immunoSEQ multiplex PCR; TCRdb lists only in-frame clones, some missing. The profile covers about 200,000 clones, with around nine tenths appearing a single time and over 15% taken by the ten largest. Sequenced sample: peripheral blood. All receptors derive from a man between 45 and 60 years old with COVID-19, enrolled during active disease.

The chain employs TRBV5-4 and TRBJ2-5, with 11 bases aligning to TRBD2. With V trimmed by 6 bases and J by 5 bases, 6 bases remained unmatched. The CDR3 loop spans 14 amino acids. CDR1 is SGHNT, CDR2 YYREEE, per germline (reference sequence). Written as DNA, the CDR3 is TGTGCCAGCACCCTAGCGGGGGGCGGGGAGACCCAGTACTTC. Amino acids: CASTLAGGGETQYF.

This rearrangement joins TRBV11-2 to TRBJ2-5; perhaps TRBD2 as D (5 bases). CDR1 and CDR2 (germline): SGHAT, FQNNGV. This CDR3 is 17 amino acids long. The V end lost 3 bases, the J end lost 1 base, and 18 bases lay between the germline ends. The CDR3 DNA follows: TGTGCCAGCAGCTTCCCCGTGAGCGGCCTACCCCAAGAGACCCAGTACTTC. Translation gives CASSFPVSGLPQETQYF.

The chain has TRBV11-2 and TRBJ2-2; TRBD1 might be the D (7 bases). With 3 bases removed from V and 3 bases from J, the gap between germline ends came to 14 bases. The length of the CDR3 is 16 residues. Germline CDR1 reads SGHAT; CDR2 reads FQNNGV. In DNA form, the CDR3 reads TGTGCCAGCAGCTTCGGTCAGGGGGGTCACACCGGGGAGCTGTTTTTT. Residues: CASSFGQGGHTGELFF.

The chain combines TRBV7-3 with TRBJ2-1; 8 positions agree with TRBD2. Trimming removed 5 bases from V and 8 bases from J; junction bases left unmatched: 11. This CDR3 is built from 15 residues. Germline CDR1 reads SGHTA; CDR2 reads FQGTGA. The CDR3 sequence is CASSRGLVGKDEQFF. DNA for the CDR3: TGTGCCAGCAGCCGGGGACTAGTGGGCAAGGATGAGCAGTTCTTC.